This TCR beta chain stems from a study of technical replicates of blood from a handful of donors. Assay: immunoSEQ multiplex PCR; the TCRdb copy retains only in-frame clones and omits some. The table includes 45,000 to 60,000 clones, 91% detected once. The CDR3 covers 19 residues. The receptor's source is a human donor in good health. Some clones in this sample may be carry-over from other donors' samples. The rearrangement joins TRBV21-1 to TRBJ1-5; TRBD1 was called by the table and not checked on the DNA. TRBV21-1 is labeled a pseudogene. What was sequenced was PBMCs. DNA for the CDR3: TGTGCCAGCAGCGCGCGCTGGGGGACAGCGGCATATAGCAATCAGCCCCAGCATTTT. Residues: CASSARWGTAAYSNQPQHF.